A selection of T cell receptor beta chains follows, all from one sample in a study of CD8 T cells in Susac syndrome. TCRdb reanalysed the immunoSEQ multiplex PCR reads using MiXCR and keeps one entry per CDR3 protein. The top ten clones hold roughly 0.07% of a sample with under 350,000 distinct CDR3 sequences, just over 90% of them seen once. The sequencing sample was made of CD4+ T cells from PBMCs. The receptors stem from a human donor with multiple sclerosis. The conserved cysteine and the conserved F or W are not part of the CDR3 here. The D gene is left open where the match is weak. Size is omitted from some rows. Given values are once, few, many or a class for expanded clones.

>12|NA|NA|TRBV20-1|TRBJ2-4
SAETGLAKNIQY
>12|NA|NA|TRBV7-2|TRBJ2-3
ASKFDRGSDTQY
>13|NA|NA|TRBV19|TRBJ2-3
ASSILRQSTDTQY
>12|NA|NA|TRBV29-1|TRBJ1-2
SVDTVGGTYGYT
>12|TRBD1|NA|TRBV10-3|TRBJ2-3
AISGGQSADTQY
>16|TRBD2|NA|TRBV5-7|TRBJ2-2
ASSFSGSEGIDTGELF
>13|NA|NA|TRBV6-1|TRBJ2-6
ASSEAHSGANVLT
>13|NA|NA|TRBV7-2|TRBJ2-3
ASSLGGWYTDTQY
>11|NA|NA|TRBV6-2/TRBV6-3|TRBJ2-1
ASTVGGYNEQF
>16|NA|NA|TRBV6-2/TRBV6-3|TRBJ2-2
ASSFGEEAGWDTGELF
>11|NA|NA|TRBV5-6|TRBJ2-2
ASSNQGRRKLF
>15|TRBD2|once|TRBV7-3|TRBJ2-3
ASSLTGGGGDTDTQY
>11|TRBD2|once|TRBV14|TRBJ2-3
ASRSGGADTQY
>13|TRBD2|NA|TRBV20-1|TRBJ2-1
SAAIAGAPLNEQF
>13|NA|NA|TRBV21-1|TRBJ1-4
ASSKVAIFNEKLF
>13|NA|NA|TRBV10-3|TRBJ2-7
AISESLFLAYEQY
>11|NA|once|TRBV10-3|TRBJ2-1
AISQGSYNEQF
>12|NA|NA|TRBV19|TRBJ1-5
ASTRGNSNQPQH
>12|NA|NA|TRBV2|TRBJ2-7
ASSGRALFGEQY
>11|TRBD2|once|TRBV6-5|TRBJ2-5
ASTREGLGTQY
>12|NA|NA|TRBV7-2|TRBJ2-3
ASSLVLAPDTQY
>14|TRBD2|NA|TRBV7-2|TRBJ2-3
ASSYSVLVAGDTQY
>13|TRBD1|once|TRBV19|TRBJ2-2
ASSWTGWFAGELF
>13|NA|NA|TRBV3-1|TRBJ2-2
ASSQEPGGGRELF
>9|NA|NA|TRBV3-1|TRBJ2-1
ASSQSWEQF
>14|TRBD2|NA|TRBV15|TRBJ2-3
ATSSRTSGSTDTQY
>12|NA|NA|TRBV12-3/TRBV12-4|TRBJ2-1
ASSLRGGNNEQF
>14|NA|NA|TRBV19|TRBJ2-7
ASTPGGQGHRGEQY
>13|TRBD2|NA|TRBV7-9|TRBJ2-1
ASSLRSGGPREQF
>13|NA|NA|TRBV5-4|TRBJ1-1
ASSSYLQGNTEAF
>11|NA|NA|TRBV7-2|TRBJ1-1
ASRGDLNTEAF
>13|NA|NA|TRBV19|TRBJ1-2
ASKEQDSLGYGYT
>14|TRBD2|NA|TRBV7-9|TRBJ2-7
ASSLAAAGETYEQY
>12|NA|NA|TRBV29-1|TRBJ2-2
SVEEWRNTGELF
>14|TRBD1|once|TRBV7-2|TRBJ1-2
ASSLAPGQGARGYT
>14|NA|few|TRBV6-5|TRBJ2-6
ASSYSVSSGANVLT
>11|NA|few|TRBV29-1|TRBJ1-1
SVDRAGGTEAF
>13|TRBD2|NA|TRBV30|TRBJ2-1
AWSVAAGGGNEQF
>12|NA|NA|TRBV18|TRBJ1-5
ASSKNVRNQPQH
>10|NA|NA|TRBV19|TRBJ2-7
ASQDRFYEQY
>15|TRBD2|NA|TRBV5-4|TRBJ2-5
ASSLRTSGGAAETQY
>12|NA|NA|TRBV29-1|TRBJ1-1
SVEEGVPNTEAF
>11|TRBD1|NA|TRBV2|TRBJ2-4
ATSGTGGNIQY
>12|NA|few|TRBV12-3/TRBV12-4|TRBJ1-1
ASSLSPVNTEAF